This T cell receptor (beta chain) emerged from a study of blood T cell repertoires in COVID-19. Study-wide context: COVID-19 samples, acute and convalescent, were from the United States, Italy and Spain. PBMCs, B-cell-depleted T cells, or T cells provided the cDNA or gDNA that made up the material.

V lost 8 bases, J lost 4 bases, and 6 bases stayed unmatched. CDR3 length equals 14 residues. CDR1 and CDR2 (germline): MNHEY, SMNVEV (reference sequence). Original processing methods: Amplification of reference gene primers provided the estimated nucleated cell counts. The table came from immunoSEQ multiplex PCR; TCRdb's copy has only in-frame clones and leaves some out. V and J calls and clone size are as listed in that table; D and trimming were resolved from the DNA. The table has around 240,000 clones, roughly four fifths seen once. The sequenced material came from peripheral blood. The TCR originated in a woman aged 45-60 years with acute or convalescent COVID-19. This rearrangement joins TRBV27 to TRBJ1-5, with TRBD1 identical over 9 bases. CDR3 in DNA: TGTGCCAGCGCGGACAGGGGACCTAATCAGCCCCAGCATTTT. It specifies CASADRGPNQPQHF.